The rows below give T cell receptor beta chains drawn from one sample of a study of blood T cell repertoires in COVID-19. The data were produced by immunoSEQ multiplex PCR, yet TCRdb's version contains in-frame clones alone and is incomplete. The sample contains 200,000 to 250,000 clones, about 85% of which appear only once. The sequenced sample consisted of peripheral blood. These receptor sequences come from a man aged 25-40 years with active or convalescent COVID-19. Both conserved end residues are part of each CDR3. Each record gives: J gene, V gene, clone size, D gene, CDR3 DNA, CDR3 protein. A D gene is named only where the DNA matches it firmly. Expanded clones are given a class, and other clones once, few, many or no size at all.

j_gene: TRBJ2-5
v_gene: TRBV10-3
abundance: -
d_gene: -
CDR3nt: TGTGCCATCAGTGGGGGATCCGCAGGGGAGACCCAGTACTTC
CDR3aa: CAISGGSAGETQYF

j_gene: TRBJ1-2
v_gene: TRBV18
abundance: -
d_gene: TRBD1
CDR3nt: TGCGCCAGCTCACCACCGGGAGCCCAGGACAGGGCCTACTATGGCTACACCTTC
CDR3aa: CASSPPGAQDRAYYGYTF

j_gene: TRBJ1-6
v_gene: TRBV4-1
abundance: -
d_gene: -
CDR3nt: TGCGCCAGCAGCCAAGAAATCGGGGGGCGCGCGGACTCACCCCTCCACTTT
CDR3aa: CASSQEIGGRADSPLHF

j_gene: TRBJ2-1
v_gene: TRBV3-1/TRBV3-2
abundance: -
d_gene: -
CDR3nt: TGTGCCAGCAGCCAAGATTCCCGTCTGTTGTTCTTC
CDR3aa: CASSQDSRLLFF

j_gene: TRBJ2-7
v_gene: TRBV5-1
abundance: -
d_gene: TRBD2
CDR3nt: TGCGCCAGCAGCTTGTCAACTAGCGTCGACGAGCAGTACTTC
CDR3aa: CASSLSTSVDEQYF

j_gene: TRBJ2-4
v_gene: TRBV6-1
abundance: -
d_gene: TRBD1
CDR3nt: TGTGCCAGCAGTGAAGGCGGTTTGGAGTTCGGGACAGTTCTAGCCAAAAACATTCAGTACTTC
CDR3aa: CASSEGGLEFGTVLAKNIQYF

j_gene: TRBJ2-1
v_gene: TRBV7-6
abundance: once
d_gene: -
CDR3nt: TGTGCCAGCAGCTTCCCCGGGAGCAGCGGCGATGAGCAGTTCTTC
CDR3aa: CASSFPGSSGDEQFF

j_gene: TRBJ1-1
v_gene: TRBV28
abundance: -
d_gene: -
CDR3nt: TGTGCCAGCAGTTCCTGGGACTACAACACTGAAGCTTTCTTT
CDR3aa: CASSSWDYNTEAFF

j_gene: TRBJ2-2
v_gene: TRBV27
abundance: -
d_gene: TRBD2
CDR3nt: TGTGCCAGCAGAGGGGGTAGCGGGAGGGCCAGCGGGGAGCTGTTTTTT
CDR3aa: CASRGGSGRASGELFF

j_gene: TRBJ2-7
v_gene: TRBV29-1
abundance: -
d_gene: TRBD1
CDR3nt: TGCAGCGTTTTGGACAGGGGGTACGAGCAGTACTTC
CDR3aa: CSVLDRGYEQYF

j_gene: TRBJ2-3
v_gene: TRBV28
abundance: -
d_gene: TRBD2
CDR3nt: TGTGCCAGCAGTTTATCCGTAGCGGGAGAGCTAGATACGCAGTATTTT
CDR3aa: CASSLSVAGELDTQYF

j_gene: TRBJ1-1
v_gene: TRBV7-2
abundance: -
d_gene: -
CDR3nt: TGTGCCAGCAGCTACCGCAGGGGAAGGACTGAAGCTTTCTTT
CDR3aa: CASSYRRGRTEAFF

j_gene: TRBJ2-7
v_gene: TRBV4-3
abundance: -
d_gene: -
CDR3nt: TGCGCCAGCAGCCAAGGATGGGGTCCCGAGGGCTACGAGCAGTACTTC
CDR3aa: CASSQGWGPEGYEQYF

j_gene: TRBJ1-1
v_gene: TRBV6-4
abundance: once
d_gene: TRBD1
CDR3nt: TGTGCCAGCCTCCCCGGGACAGGGGGCGCTGACACTGAAGCTTTCTTT
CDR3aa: CASLPGTGGADTEAFF

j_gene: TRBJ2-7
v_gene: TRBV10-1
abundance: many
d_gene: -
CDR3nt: TGCGCCAGCAGTGACCACTACGAGCAGTACTTC
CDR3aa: CASSDHYEQYF

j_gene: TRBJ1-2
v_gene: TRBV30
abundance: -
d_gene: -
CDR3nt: TGTGCCTGGAGTCCCGCGGGAATCGGGGGCTACACCTTC
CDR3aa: CAWSPAGIGGYTF

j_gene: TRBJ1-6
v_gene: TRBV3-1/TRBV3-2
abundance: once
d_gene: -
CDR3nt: TGTGCCAGCAGCCAAGGCGGCGGGCGCTCAGCGTTATCCCTCCACTTT
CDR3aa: CASSQGGGRSALSLHF

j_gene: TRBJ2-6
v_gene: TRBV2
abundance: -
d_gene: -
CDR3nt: TGTGCCAGCAGTGCACAGGCCCCTGGGGCCAACGTCCTGACTTTC
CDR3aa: CASSAQAPGANVLTF

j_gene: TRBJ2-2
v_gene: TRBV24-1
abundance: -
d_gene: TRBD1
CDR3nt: TGTGCCACCAGTGAACGGACAGGGTGGGACACCGGGGAGCTGTTTTTT
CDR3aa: CATSERTGWDTGELFF

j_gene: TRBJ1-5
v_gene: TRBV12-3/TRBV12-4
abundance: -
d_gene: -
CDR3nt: TGTGCCAGCAGCATAGGAGGGGATCAGCCCCAGCATTTT
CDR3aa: CASSIGGDQPQHF

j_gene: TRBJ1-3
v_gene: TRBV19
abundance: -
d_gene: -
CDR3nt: TGTGCCAGCTCGCCTCAGGGGACTGGAAACACCATATATTTT
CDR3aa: CASSPQGTGNTIYF

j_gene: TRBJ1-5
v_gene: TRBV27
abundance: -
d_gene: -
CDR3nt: TGTGCCAGCAGCCTCGGGTTAGGCAATCAGCCCCAGCATTTT
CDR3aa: CASSLGLGNQPQHF

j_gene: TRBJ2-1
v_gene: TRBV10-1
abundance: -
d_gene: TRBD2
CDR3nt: TGCGCCAGCAGTGAGCGCGGGGGGGCTTCCTACAATGAGCAGTTCTTC
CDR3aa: CASSERGGASYNEQFF

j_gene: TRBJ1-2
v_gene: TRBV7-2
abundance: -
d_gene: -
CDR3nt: TGTGCCAGCAGCTCCGAGGGCCTACCAATCTATGGCTACACCTTC
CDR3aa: CASSSEGLPIYGYTF

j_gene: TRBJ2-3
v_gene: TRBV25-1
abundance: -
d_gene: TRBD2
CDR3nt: TGTGCCAGCAGTCCACGGACTAGCGGACGCACAGATACGCAGTATTTT
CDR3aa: CASSPRTSGRTDTQYF

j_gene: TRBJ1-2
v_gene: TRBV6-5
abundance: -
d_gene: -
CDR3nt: TGTGCCAGCAGTTACACAGGGAAGGGCTATGGCTACACCTTC
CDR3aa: CASSYTGKGYGYTF

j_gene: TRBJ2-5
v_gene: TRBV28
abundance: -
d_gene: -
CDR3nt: TGTGCCAGCAGTCCTCGCGTTCTCTGGGAGACCCAGTACTTC
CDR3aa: CASSPRVLWETQYF

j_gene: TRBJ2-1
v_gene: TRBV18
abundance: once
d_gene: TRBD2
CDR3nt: TGTGCCAGCTCACCGTCCAGCGGGGGGTCCCTCTCCTACAATGAGCAGTTCTTC
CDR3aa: CASSPSSGGSLSYNEQFF

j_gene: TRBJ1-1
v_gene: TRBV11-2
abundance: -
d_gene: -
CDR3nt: TGTGCCAGCAGCTTAGATAGGAACACTGAAGCTTTCTTT
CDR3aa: CASSLDRNTEAFF

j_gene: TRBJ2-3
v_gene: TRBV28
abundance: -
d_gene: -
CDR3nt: TGTGCCAGCAGTCCTGGACAGCAAGAACAAGATACGCAGTATTTT
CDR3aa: CASSPGQQEQDTQYF

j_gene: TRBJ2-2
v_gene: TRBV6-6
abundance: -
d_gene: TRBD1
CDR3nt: TGTGCCAGCAGTTATGGGCCAGGGGGCACCGGGGAGCTGTTTTTT
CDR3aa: CASSYGPGGTGELFF

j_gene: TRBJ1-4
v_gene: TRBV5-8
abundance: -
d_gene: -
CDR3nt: TGTGCCAGCAGCCCAAAGACAGTTCCGGGTGAAAAACTGTTTTTT
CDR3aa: CASSPKTVPGEKLFF

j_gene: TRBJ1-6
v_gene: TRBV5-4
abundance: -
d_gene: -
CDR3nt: TGTGCCAGCAGCTCCGGAGCGGGGCCTCTTTGGCATTCACCCCTCCACTTT
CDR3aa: CASSSGAGPLWHSPLHF

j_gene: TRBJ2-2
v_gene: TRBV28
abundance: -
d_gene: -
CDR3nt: TGTGCCAGCAGTTTGGGGCTAGGGCGGAACACCGGGGAGCTGTTTTTT
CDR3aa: CASSLGLGRNTGELFF

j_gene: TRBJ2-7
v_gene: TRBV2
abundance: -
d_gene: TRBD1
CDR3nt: TGTGCCAGCAGCCCCAGCAGGGGGAACTACGAGCAGTACTTC
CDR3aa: CASSPSRGNYEQYF

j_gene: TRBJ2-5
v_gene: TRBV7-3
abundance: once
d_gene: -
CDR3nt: TGTGCCAGCAGCTCCAGACCGGGGCAAGAGACCCAGTACTTC
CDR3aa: CASSSRPGQETQYF

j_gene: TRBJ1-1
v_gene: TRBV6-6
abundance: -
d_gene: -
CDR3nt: TGTGCCAGCAGAACAGCTAACACTGAAGCTTTCTTT
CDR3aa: CASRTANTEAFF

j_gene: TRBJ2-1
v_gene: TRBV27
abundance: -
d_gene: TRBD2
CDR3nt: TGTGCCAGCGATAACTCTGGACTAGCGGGAAGTGGGCAGTTCTTC
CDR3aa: CASDNSGLAGSGQFF

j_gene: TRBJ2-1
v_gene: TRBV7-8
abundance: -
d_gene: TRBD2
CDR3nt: TGTGCCAGCAGCCAGCGGGAGGGATACAATGAGCAGTTCTTC
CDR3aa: CASSQREGYNEQFF

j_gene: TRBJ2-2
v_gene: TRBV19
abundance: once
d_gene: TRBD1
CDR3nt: TGTGCCAGTAGGACAGGGTCCGGACCTAGAACCGGGGAGCTGTTTTTT
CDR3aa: CASRTGSGPRTGELFF

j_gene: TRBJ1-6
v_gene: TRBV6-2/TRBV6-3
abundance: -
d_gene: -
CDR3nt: TGTGCCAGCAGTTCCACCGGGATCAATTCACCCCTCCACTTT
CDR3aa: CASSSTGINSPLHF

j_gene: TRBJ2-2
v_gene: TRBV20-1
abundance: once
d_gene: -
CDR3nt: TGCAGTGCTAGTCGTGGAAGCGACACCGGGGAGCTGTTTTTT
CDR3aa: CSASRGSDTGELFF

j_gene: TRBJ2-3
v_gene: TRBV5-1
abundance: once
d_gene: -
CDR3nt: TGCGCCACCCGAAGGGACTCCTACACAGATACGCAGTATTTT
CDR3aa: CATRRDSYTDTQYF

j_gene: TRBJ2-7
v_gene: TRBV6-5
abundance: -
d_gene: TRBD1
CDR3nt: TGTGCCAGCAGCGCCGGACAGGGAAGATACGAGCAGTACTTC
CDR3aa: CASSAGQGRYEQYF

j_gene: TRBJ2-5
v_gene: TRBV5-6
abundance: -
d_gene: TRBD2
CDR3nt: TGTGCCAGCAGCTCGGGACTACACCAAGAGACCCAGTACTTC
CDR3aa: CASSSGLHQETQYF

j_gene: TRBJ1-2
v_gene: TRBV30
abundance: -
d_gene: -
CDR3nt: TGTGCCTGGAGTTTTTTTGGGGGGAACTATGGCTACACCTTC
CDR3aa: CAWSFFGGNYGYTF

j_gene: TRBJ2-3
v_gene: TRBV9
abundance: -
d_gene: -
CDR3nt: TGTGCCAGCAGTGGGCTCGGAGATACGCAGTATTTT
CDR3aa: CASSGLGDTQYF

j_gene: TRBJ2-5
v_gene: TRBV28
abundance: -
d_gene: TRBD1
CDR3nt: TGTGCCAGCAGTTTAGAATTAGGGGACAGGGTAGGGGAGACCCAGTACTTC
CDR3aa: CASSLELGDRVGETQYF

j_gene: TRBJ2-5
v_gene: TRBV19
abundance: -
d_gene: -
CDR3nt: TGTGCCAGTAGTGTCTCTTGGGAGAGCGCTCCTCAGTACTTC
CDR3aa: CASSVSWESAPQYF

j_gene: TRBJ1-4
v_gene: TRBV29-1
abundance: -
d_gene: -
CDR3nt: TGCAGCGTTCCAAGTTCAGGTGCGGGGTATAACGAAAAACTGTTTTTT
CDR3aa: CSVPSSGAGYNEKLFF

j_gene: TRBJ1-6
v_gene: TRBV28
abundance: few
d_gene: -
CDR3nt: TGTGCCAGCAGCCCACAGGGAAGGAATTCACCCCTCCACTTT
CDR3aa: CASSPQGRNSPLHF

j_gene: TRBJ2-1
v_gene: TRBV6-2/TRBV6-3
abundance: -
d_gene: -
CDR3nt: TGTGCCAGCAGTTACTCGCTAAGCAATGAGCAGTTCTTC
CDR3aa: CASSYSLSNEQFF

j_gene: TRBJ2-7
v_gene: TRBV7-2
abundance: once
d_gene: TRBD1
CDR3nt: TGTGCCAGCAGCTCACCCGACAGGGCCCTCTACGAGCAGTACTTC
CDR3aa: CASSSPDRALYEQYF

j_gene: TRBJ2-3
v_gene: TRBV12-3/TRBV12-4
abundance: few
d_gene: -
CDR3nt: TGTGCCAGCAGTTTTGGCAGGGTTTATACGCAGTATTTT
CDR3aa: CASSFGRVYTQYF

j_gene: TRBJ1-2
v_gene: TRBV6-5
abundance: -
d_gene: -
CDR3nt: TGTGCCAGCAGTCCGGACACTTATGGCTACACCTTC
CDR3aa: CASSPDTYGYTF

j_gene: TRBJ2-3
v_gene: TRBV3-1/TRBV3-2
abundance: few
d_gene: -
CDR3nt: TGTGCCAGCAGCCAAGGTCAGGGGGATACGCAGTATTTT
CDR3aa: CASSQGQGDTQYF

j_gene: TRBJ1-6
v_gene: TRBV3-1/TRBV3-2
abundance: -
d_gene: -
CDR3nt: TGTGCCAGCAGCCAACGCGATTCACCCCTCCACTTT
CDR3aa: CASSQRDSPLHF

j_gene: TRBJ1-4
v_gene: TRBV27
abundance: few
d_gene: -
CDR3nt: TGTGCCAGCAGTCCCCTCCCCCCCGAAAAACTGTTTTTT
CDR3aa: CASSPLPPEKLFF

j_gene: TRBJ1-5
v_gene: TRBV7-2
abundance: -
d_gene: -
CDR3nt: TGTGCCAGCAGCACCGAGGGGAGGGAGCCCCAGCATTTT
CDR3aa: CASSTEGREPQHF